This TCR beta chain was identified in a study of blood T cell repertoires in COVID-19. In the study overall: The recovered donors of Cohort 3 showed two negative PCRs, clearance, or symptom resolution. The cDNA or gDNA used as material had been derived from T cells, B-cell-depleted T cells, or PBMCs.

Those enrolled, adults aged roughly 18 to 95 years, came from 25 or so US areas. This CDR3 spans 15 amino acids. J was trimmed by 1 base and V by 6 bases; bases with no gene match: 7. Germline assignment: CDR1 MNHEY and CDR2 SMNVEV (reference sequence). Method: immunoSEQ multiplex PCR; TCRdb's copy keeps in-frame clones and lacks some. The sample shows a few hundred thousand clones, around 90% of them seen only once. The sequenced sample was PBMCs or T cells enriched from blood (not recorded which). The V call is TRBV27, the J call TRBJ1-1; 8 nucleotides line up with TRBD1. The receptor's source is a man aged 30-40 years in a cohort exposed to, infected with or recovered from COVID-19 (not recorded which). CDR3 bases: TGTGCCAGCAGCCCCAGACAGGGGAGGAACACTGAAGCTTTCTTT. Protein sequence: CASSPRQGRNTEAFF.